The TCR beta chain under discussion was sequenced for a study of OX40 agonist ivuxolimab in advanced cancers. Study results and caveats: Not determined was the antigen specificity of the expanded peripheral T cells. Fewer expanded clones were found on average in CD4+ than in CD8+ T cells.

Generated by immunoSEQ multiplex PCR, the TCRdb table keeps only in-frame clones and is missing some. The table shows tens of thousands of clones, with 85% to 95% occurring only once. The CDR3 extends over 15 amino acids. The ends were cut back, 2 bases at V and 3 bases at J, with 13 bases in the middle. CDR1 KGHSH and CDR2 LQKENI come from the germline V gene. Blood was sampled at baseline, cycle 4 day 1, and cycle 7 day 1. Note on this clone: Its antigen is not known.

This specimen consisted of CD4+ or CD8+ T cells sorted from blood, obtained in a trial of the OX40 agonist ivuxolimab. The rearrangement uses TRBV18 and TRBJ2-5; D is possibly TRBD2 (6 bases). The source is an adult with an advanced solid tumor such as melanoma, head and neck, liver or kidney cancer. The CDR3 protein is CASSPEGGTEETQYF. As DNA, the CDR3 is TGTGCCAGCTCACCAGAAGGAGGGACCGAAGAGACCCAGTACTTC.